A selection of T cell receptor beta chains follows, all from one sample in a study of blood T cells in healthy people across ages. MiXCR, applied by TCRdb to the 5' RACE reads, yields one record per CDR3 protein. The data hold 1,800,000 or so distinct CDR3 sequences, with about 39% observed a single time. Material for sequencing was blood. These TCRs come from a human donor in good health. CDR3s include the opening cysteine and the closing phenylalanine or tryptophan. D genes are given only for firm matches. Size is omitted from some rows. Given values are once, few, many or a class for expanded clones.

clone size	CDR3 length	D gene	V gene	J gene	CDR3 protein	CDR3 DNA
-	14	-	TRBV29-1	TRBJ2-3	CSVGGLTGTDTRYF	TGCAGCGTTGGAGGCCTCACTGGCACAGATACGCGGTATTTT
-	16	-	TRBV6-1	TRBJ1-3	CASIRGGAHPGNTIYF	TGTGCCAGCATTCGGGGGGGCGCCCATCCTGGAAACACCATATATTTT
many	13	TRBD1	TRBV29-1	TRBJ1-2	CSVRDRDKNGYTF	TGCAGCGTCCGGGACAGGGATAAGAATGGCTACACCTTC
-	13	-	TRBV4-3	TRBJ1-2	CASSQYRDRGYTF	TGCGCCAGCAGCCAGTACCGGGACCGTGGCTACACCTTC
-	13	-	TRBV5-5	TRBJ2-3	CASSFGREDTQYF	TGTGCCAGCAGCTTTGGGCGGGAAGATACGCAGTATTTT
-	13	-	TRBV7-6	TRBJ2-5	CASSSRVRETQYF	TGTGCCAGCAGTTCCAGGGTTCGGGAGACCCAGTACTTC
-	15	TRBD1	TRBV5-5	TRBJ1-2	CASSFKDRVNGGYTF	TGTGCCAGCAGCTTTAAGGACAGGGTGAATGGTGGCTACACCTTC
-	13	-	TRBV20-1	TRBJ2-1	CSARSIKYNEQFF	TGCAGTGCTAGATCCATAAAGTACAATGAGCAGTTCTTC
-	13	TRBD1	TRBV30	TRBJ1-2	CAWSAPGGYGYTF	TGTGCCTGGAGTGCCCCAGGGGGGTATGGCTACACCTTC
few	15	-	TRBV12-3/TRBV12-4	TRBJ2-6	CASTQWGAEANVLTF	TGTGCCAGCACCCAGTGGGGGGCTGAGGCCAACGTCCTGACTTTC
many	14	TRBD2	TRBV29-1	TRBJ2-7	CSVELSGVSYEQYF	TGCAGCGTTGAACTTAGCGGGGTTTCCTACGAGCAGTACTTC
-	16	TRBD1	TRBV12-3/TRBV12-4	TRBJ1-2	CASSFFYPPGGSGYTF	TGTGCCAGCAGTTTTTTCTATCCGCCAGGGGGCTCTGGCTACACCTTC
few	13	-	TRBV7-8	TRBJ1-2	CASLGGPSYGYTF	TGTGCCAGCCTGGGTGGCCCATCCTATGGCTACACCTTC
few	16	-	TRBV6-5	TRBJ1-2	CASSTGGSRSNYGYTF	TGTGCCAGCAGTACCGGGGGCTCTCGATCCAACTATGGCTACACCTTC
-	16	TRBD1	TRBV5-1	TRBJ1-6	CASSQTPTGTQSPLHF	TGCGCCAGCAGCCAGACCCCGACAGGGACCCAATCACCCCTCCACTTT
-	15	-	TRBV4-3	TRBJ2-3	CASSQLTGSTDTQYF	TGCGCCAGCAGCCAGCTGACGGGGAGCACAGATACGCAGTATTTT
once	16	TRBD1	TRBV5-1	TRBJ2-5	CASSFTGTGGQETQYF	TGCGCCAGCAGCTTTACCGGGACAGGGGGTCAAGAGACCCAGTACTTC
once	11	-	TRBV2	TRBJ1-2	CPSSEPPGYTF	TGTCCCAGCAGTGAACCCCCTGGCTACACCTTC
few	15	-	TRBV7-9	TRBJ2-5	CAGSLEGVIGETQYF	TGTGCCGGCAGCTTGGAGGGCGTAATAGGGGAGACCCAGTACTTC
once	13	-	TRBV2	TRBJ2-7	CASRRGGNYEQYF	TGTGCCAGCAGGAGGGGGGGAAACTACGAGCAGTACTTC
-	17	TRBD1	TRBV9	TRBJ2-2	CASSGTWTGGRSGELFF	TGTGCCAGCAGCGGCACCTGGACAGGGGGCAGGTCCGGGGAGCTGTTTTTT
once	16	-	TRBV15	TRBJ1-5	CATSSQRAASNQPQHF	TGTGCCACCAGCTCACAGCGGGCAGCCAGCAATCAGCCCCAGCATTTT
-	14	-	TRBV20-1	TRBJ1-2	CSARDRKGPYGYTF	TGCAGTGCTAGAGACCGGAAAGGCCCCTATGGCTACACCTTC
-	15	-	TRBV9	TRBJ1-2	CASSVEGVTNYGYTF	TGTGCCAGCAGCGTAGAGGGGGTTACTAACTATGGCTACACCTTC
-	14	-	TRBV7-8	TRBJ1-6	CASSRPGGNSPLHF	TGTGCCAGCAGCCGCCCCGGGGGGAATTCACCCCTCCACTTT
-	14	TRBD1	TRBV10-2	TRBJ2-7	CASSDGTGGVEQYF	TGCGCCAGCAGTGATGGGACAGGAGGGGTGGAGCAGTACTTC
few	13	-	TRBV4-1	TRBJ2-5	CASSPRVVETQYF	TGCGCCAGCAGCCCCCGGGTGGTAGAGACCCAGTACTTC
-	15	-	TRBV7-9	TRBJ1-2	CASSLGARRFHGYTF	TGTGCCAGCAGCTTAGGGGCCAGGAGGTTCCATGGCTACACCTTC
-	17	-	TRBV5-1	TRBJ2-6	CASTGAVGGSGANVLTF	TGCGCCAGCACCGGGGCCGTGGGGGGATCTGGGGCCAACGTCCTGACTTTC
-	15	TRBD1	TRBV7-6	TRBJ2-6	CASGQVPSGANVLTF	TGTGCCAGCGGACAGGTCCCCTCTGGGGCCAACGTCCTGACTTTC
-	13	-	TRBV20-1	TRBJ2-3	CSARTGRTDTQYF	TGCAGTGCTAGGACAGGACGCACAGATACGCAGTATTTT
-	15	-	TRBV5-5	TRBJ1-2	CASSPRFVGQYGYTF	TGTGCCAGCAGCCCTCGATTTGTAGGCCAATATGGCTACACCTTC
-	15	-	TRBV7-2	TRBJ2-1	CAGSLYPREGNEQFF	TGTGCCGGCAGCTTATACCCTAGAGAGGGCAATGAGCAGTTCTTC
-	11	-	TRBV6-6	TRBJ2-5	CASNGGQEQYF	TGTGCCAGCAATGGGGGCCAAGAGCAGTACTTC
-	15	-	TRBV7-2	TRBJ1-2	CASSLGGGSMSGYTF	TGTGCCAGCAGCTTAGGCGGAGGCTCGATGAGTGGCTACACCTTC
few	17	-	TRBV4-3	TRBJ2-5	CASSQGGSVKGEETQYF	TGCGCCAGCAGCCAAGGTGGTTCAGTCAAAGGCGAAGAGACCCAGTACTTC